This T cell receptor (beta chain) was observed in a study of early T cells in non-severe SARS-CoV-2 infection. Study summary: Chains were not paired, and sequencing was done on bulk RNA from unsorted whole blood. Study-wide results and caveats: There was a bias toward anti-spike CD8 responses in VDJdb matching, which missed private and CD4 specificities.

The CDR3 consists of 14 residues. From germline, CDR1 is DFQATT and CDR2 SNEGSKA (reference sequence). The V segment lost 0 bases and the J segment 2 bases; nucleotides outside the gene matches: 3. Individual cDNA molecules carried attached unique molecular identifiers. TCRdb redid the calling of the 5' RACE reads with MiXCR, one entry per CDR3 protein. The profile shows fewer than 85,000 distinct CDR3 sequences, about 13% of them singletons. This clonotype was recorded at least ten times. Its cognate antigen is unknown. The source is an adult who was a healthcare worker with PCR-confirmed SARS-CoV-2 infection or an uninfected control (not recorded which). Sequencing was performed on whole blood. The gene calls are TRBV20-1 and TRBJ2-5; 7 bases line up with TRBD2. Written as DNA, the CDR3 is TGCAGTGCTAGAGATTCCGGGAGGCAAGAGACCCAGTACTTC. Translation gives CSARDSGRQETQYF.